This T cell receptor (beta chain) is from a study of response to subunit inactivated influenza vaccine. This clonotype was seen a few times. What it binds is unknown. Overall study results and limits: Few new T cells, the authors suggested, are recruited by each seasonal influenza vaccination.

TCRdb re-analysed the RT-PCR reads in MiXCR, keeping a single row per CDR3 protein. The sample holds more than 700,000 distinct CDR3 sequences, 21% seen once. Sequencing used PBMCs from blood, obtained approximately 5 days after vaccination. This TCR was sampled from a man aged 45 to 65 who received an inactivated influenza vaccine.

The CDR3 DNA is TGCAGTGCTAGAGATCGGGAACCGCTCGGGACCCAGTACTTC. This codes for CSARDREPLGTQYF. This chain connects TRBV20-1 to TRBJ2-5; a weak D match, TRBD2 (5 bases). Per the germline V gene, CDR1 is DFQATT and CDR2 is SNEGSKA (reference sequence). The CDR3 has 14 amino acids. Trimming cost V 0 bases and J 7 bases, with 15 bases left between them.